The clone carrying this T cell receptor (beta chain) was detected a few times. This entry belongs to a study of T-cell reconstitution after alpha-beta-depleted transplantation in children. Unique molecular identifiers were incorporated into the prepared TCRbeta library. TCRdb independently ran MiXCR on the PCR reads; one entry per CDR3 protein. Altogether around 960,000 distinct CDR3 sequences are present, less than 30% being singletons, with the ten largest covering approximately 30%. CDR3 length: 13 amino acids. V was pared by 3 bases and J by 6 bases, with 9 bases between. Germline V lookup: CDR1 LNHNV, CDR2 YYDKDF (reference sequence).

The sequenced sample was PBMCs, mostly from graft donor cells, obtained 360 days after TCRalphabeta/CD19-depleted stem cell transplant. The rearrangement joins TRBV15 to TRBJ2-1; the D is unclear. The receptor comes from a boy less than two years old who had a stem cell transplant for SCID, so the T cells may come from the graft donor. This chain's CDR3 is CATSSPTVNEQFF. The CDR3 DNA reads as TGTGCCACCAGCAGCCCAACAGTCAATGAGCAGTTCTTC.